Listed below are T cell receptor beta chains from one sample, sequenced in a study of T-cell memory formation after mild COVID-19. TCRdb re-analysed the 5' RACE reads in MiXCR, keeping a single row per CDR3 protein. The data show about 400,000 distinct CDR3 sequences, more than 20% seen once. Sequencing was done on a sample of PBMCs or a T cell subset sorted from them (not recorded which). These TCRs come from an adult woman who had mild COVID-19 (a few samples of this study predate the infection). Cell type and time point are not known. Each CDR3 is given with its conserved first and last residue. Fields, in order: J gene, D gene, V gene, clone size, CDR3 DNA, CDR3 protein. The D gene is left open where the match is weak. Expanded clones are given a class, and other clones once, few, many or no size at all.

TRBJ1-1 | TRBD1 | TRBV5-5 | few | TGTGCCAGCAGCCCCGGGACAGGGAGAGCTGAAGCTTTCTTT | CASSPGTGRAEAFF
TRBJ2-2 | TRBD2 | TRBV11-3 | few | TGTGCCAGCAGCTCCGCTAGCGGGGCGGCCGGGGAGCTGTTTTTT | CASSSASGAAGELFF
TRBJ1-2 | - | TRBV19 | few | TGTGCCAGTAGGACAGGCCCAGCCTATGGCTACACCTTC | CASRTGPAYGYTF
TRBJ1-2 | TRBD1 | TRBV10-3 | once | TGTGCCATCAGTGAAGGACAGGGGGCGATTTCGGACTATCTGGCCTATGGCTACACCTTC | CAISEGQGAISDYLAYGYTF
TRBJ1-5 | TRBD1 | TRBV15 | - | TGTGCCACCAAGACGGGACAGGGGAGTTATCAGCCCCAGCATTTT | CATKTGQGSYQPQHF
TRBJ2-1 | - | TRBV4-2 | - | TGTGCCAGCAGCCATAACGTCCCTCTGGGCAATGAGCAGTTCTTC | CASSHNVPLGNEQFF
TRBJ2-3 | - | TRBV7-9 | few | TGTGCCAGCAGCCCCCGCCCCGGTACCACAGATACGCAGTATTTT | CASSPRPGTTDTQYF
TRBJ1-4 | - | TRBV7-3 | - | TGTGCCAGCAGCTTTTATGATAGGAGCGAAAAACTGTTTTTT | CASSFYDRSEKLFF
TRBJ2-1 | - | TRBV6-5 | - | TGTGCCAGCAGTTTGCACTGGGCGGGTGAGCAGTTCTTC | CASSLHWAGEQFF
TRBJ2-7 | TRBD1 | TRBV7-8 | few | TGTGCCAGCAGTTTACGCCGGGACAGGACCTACGAGCAGTACTTC | CASSLRRDRTYEQYF
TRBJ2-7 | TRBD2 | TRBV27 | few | TGTGCCAGCCACAGAACGACTAGCGGCTCCTACGAGCAGTACTTC | CASHRTTSGSYEQYF
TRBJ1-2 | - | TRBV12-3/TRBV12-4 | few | TGTGCCAGCAGTTTAGCGCCGCAAGACAGGCGTGGCTACACCTTC | CASSLAPQDRRGYTF